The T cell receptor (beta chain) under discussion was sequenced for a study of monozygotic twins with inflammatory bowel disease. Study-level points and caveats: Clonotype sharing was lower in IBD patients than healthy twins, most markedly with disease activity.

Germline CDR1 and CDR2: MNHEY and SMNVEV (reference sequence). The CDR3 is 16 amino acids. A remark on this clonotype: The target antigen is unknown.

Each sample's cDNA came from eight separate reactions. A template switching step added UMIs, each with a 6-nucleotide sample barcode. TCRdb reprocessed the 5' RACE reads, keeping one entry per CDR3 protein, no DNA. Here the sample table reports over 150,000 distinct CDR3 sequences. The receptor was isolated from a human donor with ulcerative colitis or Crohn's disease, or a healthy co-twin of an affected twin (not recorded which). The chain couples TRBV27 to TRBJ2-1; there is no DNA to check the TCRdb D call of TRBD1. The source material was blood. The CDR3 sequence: CASSYGQGLTYNEQFF.